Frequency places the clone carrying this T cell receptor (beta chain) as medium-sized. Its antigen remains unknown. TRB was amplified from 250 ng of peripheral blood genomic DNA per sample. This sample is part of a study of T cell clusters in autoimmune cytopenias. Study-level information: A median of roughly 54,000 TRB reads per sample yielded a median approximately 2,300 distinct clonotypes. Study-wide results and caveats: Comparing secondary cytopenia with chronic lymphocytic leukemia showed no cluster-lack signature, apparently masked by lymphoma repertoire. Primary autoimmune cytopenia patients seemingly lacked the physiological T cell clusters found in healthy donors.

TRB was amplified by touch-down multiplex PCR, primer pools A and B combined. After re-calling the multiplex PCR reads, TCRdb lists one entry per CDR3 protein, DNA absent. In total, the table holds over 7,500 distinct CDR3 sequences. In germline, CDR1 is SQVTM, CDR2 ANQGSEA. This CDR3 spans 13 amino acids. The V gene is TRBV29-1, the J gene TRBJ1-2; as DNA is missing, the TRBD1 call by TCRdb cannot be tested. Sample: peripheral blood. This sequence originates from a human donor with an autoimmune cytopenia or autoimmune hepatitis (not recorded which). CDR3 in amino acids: CSVEDPGQDGYTF.